A selection of T cell receptor beta chains follows, all from one sample in a study of T cells in Graves' hyperthyroidism and ophthalmopathy. TCRdb re-derived calls from the multiplex PCR reads in MiXCR, one entry per CDR3 protein. The sample lists 450,000 to 650,000 distinct CDR3 sequences, 14% occurring once. Sequencing was done on a sample of blood. The receptors were sampled from a young woman with Graves' ophthalmopathy. Each CDR3 is given with its conserved first and last residue. A D gene is named only where the DNA matches it firmly.

J: TRBJ2-2
D: TRBD2
V: TRBV9
CDR3: CASSVSGTGELFF

J: TRBJ2-1
D: -
V: TRBV7-7
CDR3: CASSPTLGHYNEQFF

J: TRBJ2-2
D: TRBD1
V: TRBV11-2
CDR3: CASSLDIRRTGGTGELFF

J: TRBJ1-1
D: -
V: TRBV13
CDR3: CASSPWDKENTEAFF

J: TRBJ1-2
D: -
V: TRBV25-1
CDR3: CASSVEGKSFNYGYTF

J: TRBJ2-7
D: TRBD1
V: TRBV7-2
CDR3: CASSQELWDSNYEQYF

J: TRBJ2-1
D: -
V: TRBV9
CDR3: CASSVDLGAREQFF

J: TRBJ2-2
D: -
V: TRBV5-1
CDR3: CASRGDTHTGELVF

J: TRBJ2-7
D: -
V: TRBV29-1
CDR3: CSVEDRVSYEQYF

J: TRBJ2-6
D: TRBD1
V: TRBV29-1
CDR3: CSAEDRDGGANVLTF

J: TRBJ2-5
D: -
V: TRBV25-1
CDR3: CASSDKQIQETQYF

J: TRBJ1-2
D: TRBD1
V: TRBV28
CDR3: CASSFRDRGLRGYTF

J: TRBJ1-1
D: -
V: TRBV7-2
CDR3: CASSLLRDLGTEAFF

J: TRBJ2-1
D: -
V: TRBV20-1
CDR3: CSARAPTAVSSYNEQFF

J: TRBJ2-1
D: -
V: TRBV7-9
CDR3: CASSFQGDEQFF

J: TRBJ2-7
D: -
V: TRBV28
CDR3: CASSSGTPPVEQYF

J: TRBJ1-5
D: -
V: TRBV6-5
CDR3: CASSYGQNSNQPQHF

J: TRBJ1-2
D: -
V: TRBV6-1
CDR3: CATSYDSEADYGYTF

J: TRBJ2-3
D: -
V: TRBV5-1
CDR3: CASSLDIGGSTDTQYF

J: TRBJ2-7
D: -
V: TRBV2
CDR3: CASSDTAGWGEQYF

J: TRBJ2-7
D: -
V: TRBV7-9
CDR3: CASSLTIYLTPTYEQYF

J: TRBJ1-5
D: TRBD1
V: TRBV6-2/TRBV6-3
CDR3: CASSYWDRGHPYSNQPQHF

J: TRBJ2-7
D: -
V: TRBV30
CDR3: CAWSLMDAAYEQYF

J: TRBJ1-6
D: -
V: TRBV3-1
CDR3: CASSQEWLNSPLHF

J: TRBJ2-7
D: -
V: TRBV20-1
CDR3: CSARGLSVGGYEQYF

J: TRBJ2-3
D: -
V: TRBV28
CDR3: CASSSSAQGTDTQYF

J: TRBJ2-7
D: TRBD2
V: TRBV2
CDR3: CASRISGGVSYEQYF

J: TRBJ1-4
D: TRBD1
V: TRBV27
CDR3: CASSSPGQGAEKLFF

J: TRBJ2-1
D: -
V: TRBV27
CDR3: CASSRGTNEQFF

J: TRBJ1-1
D: -
V: TRBV18
CDR3: CASSSGGTTEAFF

J: TRBJ1-4
D: -
V: TRBV29-1
CDR3: CSVVWGQSLEKLFF

J: TRBJ1-4
D: -
V: TRBV4-1
CDR3: CASSQEGAVKLFF

J: TRBJ2-4
D: -
V: TRBV27
CDR3: CASSSGVAKPLAKNIQYF

J: TRBJ2-1
D: -
V: TRBV6-2/TRBV6-3
CDR3: CASRRGVNYNEQFF

J: TRBJ2-1
D: -
V: TRBV11-3
CDR3: CASSSPQGRSRNEQFF

J: TRBJ2-1
D: TRBD2
V: TRBV6-1
CDR3: CASRIGLALGSEQFF

J: TRBJ2-3
D: -
V: TRBV30
CDR3: CAWRVSTDTQYF

J: TRBJ1-5
D: -
V: TRBV30
CDR3: CAWSGGGAREPQHF

J: TRBJ1-2
D: -
V: TRBV29-1
CDR3: CSVLGWRGGSHGYTF

J: TRBJ2-3
D: -
V: TRBV9
CDR3: CASSVWPAVGIVTQYF

J: TRBJ2-5
D: -
V: TRBV5-1
CDR3: CASRMRADEPQYF